A single sample gave rise to the 27 T cell receptor beta chains below, sequenced in a study of T cells after yellow fever vaccination. One entry per CDR3 protein results from TCRdb running MiXCR on the 5' RACE reads. The table has 250,000 to 400,000 distinct CDR3 sequences, 4.1% seen once; the top ten hold 20% to 25%. Sequenced here: PBMCs, sampled 5 days after the yellow fever booster vaccination. These receptors all stem from a man aged 18 to 30 who received the YFV17D yellow fever vaccine.

The table lists this clonotype with a few counts. The chain couples TRBV4-3 to TRBJ2-2; D possibly corresponds to TRBD1 (6 bases). The germline CDR1 and CDR2 sequences are LGHNA and YSLEER. The CDR3 covers 14 residues. V gave up 4 bases and J gave up 5 bases, with 11 bases separating them. The CDR3 spells CASSLRQVTGELFF. The CDR3 DNA is TGCGCCAGCAGCCTTCGACAGGTTACCGGGGAGCTGTTTTTT.

V and J are TRBV4-3 and TRBJ2-6; D is unclear. Trimming took off 0 bases at V and 0 bases at J, with 6 bases between the two ends. CDR3 length equals 16 residues. Germline lookup yields CDR1 LGHNA and CDR2 YSLEER. For the CDR3, the DNA is TGCGCCAGCAGCCAAGACAGCCACTCTGGGGCCAACGTCCTGACTTTC. Translated: CASSQDSHSGANVLTF.

This clonotype was counted at least ten times. The genes are TRBV6-5 and TRBJ1-4, with D perhaps matching TRBD1 (5 bases). The CDR3 runs to 15 residues. Trimming stripped 8 bases from V and 5 bases from J, with 18 bases between. Germline loops: CDR1 MNHEY, CDR2 SVGAGI. The CDR3 loop reads CASQSVTDGNEKLFF. In DNA, the CDR3 is TGTGCCAGCCAATCTGTGACAGACGGAAATGAAAAACTGTTTTTT.

This clonotype has a handful of counts. The chain has TRBV6-1 and TRBJ2-1, with 8 bases that match TRBD1. J lost 7 bases, V lost 7 bases, and 12 bases had no gene match. Germline CDR1 is MNHNS and CDR2 is SASEGT. The CDR3 consists of 15 residues. The CDR3 nucleotides are TGTGCCAGCAAAACAGGACAGGGAAGTCGGAATGAGCAGTTCTTC. This encodes CASKTGQGSRNEQFF.

This clonotype was recorded at least ten times. The chain links TRBV7-3 to TRBJ1-6, with TRBD1 matching over 9 bases. Germline-derived CDR1 and CDR2 are SGHTA and FQGTGA. The CDR3 loop spans 15 amino acids. Losses at the gene ends were 5 bases for V and 9 bases for J; bases not matched to a gene: 8. The CDR3 nucleotides are TGTGCCAGCAGCGCTGGGGGACAGGGCCGTTCACCCCTCCACTTT. This translates into CASSAGGQGRSPLHF.

The chain recombines TRBV3-1 with TRBJ2-6; possible D gene TRBD2, 6 bases. Germline-derived CDR1 and CDR2 are LGHDT and YNNKEL (reference sequence). CDR3 length: 18 amino acids. The V and J ends lost 4 bases and 0 bases respectively, with 16 bases between them. The CDR3 here is CASSPAGGANSGANVLTF. The CDR3 nucleotides are TGTGCCAGCAGCCCAGCAGGCGGGGCGAACTCTGGGGCCAACGTCCTGACTTTC.

This clonotype was detected a few times. The chain recombines TRBV6-2 or TRBV6-3 with TRBJ2-7, with 8 bases identical to TRBD2. Germline V lookup: CDR1 MNHEY, CDR2 SVGEGT. The CDR3 is 17 amino acids. V shed 6 bases and J 4 bases; nucleotides not matched to a gene: 17. CDR3 sequence reads: CASSIDWGSGTYYEQYV. Written as DNA, the CDR3 is TGTGCCAGCAGCATCGATTGGGGTAGCGGGACATATTACGAGCAGTACGTC.

This clonotype was seen only a few times. This rearrangement joins TRBV4-1 to TRBJ1-1, with unresolved D. This CDR3 is 12 amino acids long. Germline-derived CDR1 and CDR2 are MGHRA and YSYEKL. Deletions cut 0 bases from V and 5 bases from J, with 4 bases between. CDR3 coding DNA: TGCGCCAGCAGCCAAGAACGGACTGAAGCTTTCTTT. This codes for CASSQERTEAFF.

This chain links TRBV12-3 or TRBV12-4 with TRBJ2-7; 8 bases map to TRBD1. The CDR3 is 16 residues long. Unmatched junction bases numbered 13, after V lost 6 bases and J lost 3 bases. In nucleotides, the CDR3 is TGTGCCAGCAGACAACCTGGACAGGGTGGGGACTACGAGCAGTACTTC. This gives the protein CASRQPGQGGDYEQYF.

The rearrangement links TRBV28 to TRBJ1-1; TRBD1 aligns across 7 bases. The length of the CDR3 is 14 residues. Germline loops: CDR1 MDHEN, CDR2 SYDVKM. The V gene end was trimmed by 4 bases and the J gene end by 8 bases; junction bases not matched to a gene: 10. The chain's CDR3 is CASSYPTGSPEAFF. Written as DNA, the CDR3 is TGTGCCAGCAGTTACCCGACAGGGTCCCCCGAAGCTTTCTTT.

This clonotype was counted once. The gene calls are TRBV30 and TRBJ2-7; no clear D gene. CDR3 length: 16 residues. Germline V lookup: CDR1 GTSNPN, CDR2 SVGIG (reference sequence). The germline V and J ends were trimmed by 0 bases and 6 bases, with 21 bases remaining between them. CDR3 bases: TGTGCCTGGAGTGTACCGGGCCCAATCTTCCCTTGCGAGCAGTACGTC. Its protein product is CAWSVPGPIFPCEQYV.

This clonotype was found many times. The V gene is TRBV7-2, the J gene TRBJ1-2; unclear D gene. V was cut by 6 bases and J by 9 bases, with 14 bases left in between. The CDR3 is 12 residues long. Germline V gene sequence: CDR1 SGHTA, CDR2 FQGNSA. Here the CDR3 DNA reads TGTGCCAGCAGGTACCCCCCGGGCCGCTACACCTTC. The encoded protein is CASRYPPGRYTF.

In this sample, this clonotype turned up a few times. The rearrangement joins TRBV12-3 or TRBV12-4 to TRBJ2-5; 8 bases are a match to TRBD2. With 6 bases clipped from V and 5 bases from J, the junction kept 8 bases outside the gene matches. This CDR3 comprises 14 residues. The CDR3 protein is CASSSGLGVETQYF. CDR3 DNA sequence: TGTGCCAGCAGCTCGGGACTAGGCGTCGAGACCCAGTACTTC.

This clonotype was detected only a few times. V usage is TRBV4-1 and J usage is TRBJ1-5, with D perhaps TRBD1 (6 bases). V lost 4 bases to trimming and J lost 0 bases, with 13 bases between them. Germline V gives CDR1 MGHRA, CDR2 YSYEKL. CDR3 length: 16 residues. The CDR3 bases are TGCGCCAGCAGCCCACAGGGAATATATAGCAATCAGCCCCAGCATTTT. The encoded protein is CASSPQGIYSNQPQHF.

The gene calls are TRBV20-1 and TRBJ2-5; D unclear. The CDR3 loop spans 15 amino acids. V was clipped by 7 bases and J by 4 bases, with 22 bases between them. Per germline, CDR1 DFQATT and CDR2 SNEGSKA (reference sequence). The chain's CDR3 is CSELSARLFSETQYF. The DNA for the CDR3 is TGCAGTGAGTTATCGGCGAGGTTATTCTCAGAGACCCAGTACTTC.

The chain couples TRBV19 to TRBJ2-2; perhaps D is TRBD1 or TRBD2 (6 bases each). The germline CDR1 and CDR2 sequences are LNHDA and SQIVND (reference sequence). Between the trimmed V and J ends, which lost 7 bases and 4 bases, there was a span of 16 bases. This CDR3 is 15 amino acids long. This CDR3 is CASILSGGGTGELFF. The DNA for the CDR3 is TGTGCCAGTATACTAAGTGGAGGGGGCACCGGGGAGCTGTTTTTT.

This clonotype was seen only a few times. The chain uses TRBV29-1 and TRBJ1-2; D unclear. The germline V and J ends were trimmed by 4 bases and 1 base, with 4 bases remaining between them. The CDR3 runs to 11 residues. Germline V gene lookup returns CDR1 SQVTM and CDR2 ANQGSEA. The CDR3 loop is CSVGDNYGYTF. The CDR3 nucleotides read TGCAGCGTTGGGGATAACTATGGCTACACCTTC.

This clonotype has just a few counts. The chain links TRBV6-1 to TRBJ1-2; D gene ambiguous. There are 12 residues in the CDR3. The ends were cut back, 8 bases at V and 1 base at J, with 8 bases in the middle. Germline V lookup: CDR1 MNHNS, CDR2 SASEGT. The CDR3 nucleotides read TGTGCCAGCTCCGACAATAACTATGGCTACACCTTC. Translating it yields CASSDNNYGYTF.

The CDR3 nucleotides are TGCGCCAGCAGCCAATACGACAGGTCCTATGGCTACACCTTC. Encoded protein: CASSQYDRSYGYTF. The rearrangement joins TRBV4-3 to TRBJ1-2, with a weak D call TRBD1 (6 bases). The V gene lost 2 bases and the J gene lost 4 bases, with 11 bases spanning the gap. The length of the CDR3 is 14 residues. Germline V CDR1 and CDR2: LGHNA, YSLEER.

This clonotype has only a few counts. The chain joins TRBV12-3 or TRBV12-4 to TRBJ2-1, with 12 bases matching TRBD2. CDR3 size: 17 residues. J gave up 9 bases and V 6 bases, and 15 bases lay outside the gene matches. The CDR3 nucleotides are TGTGCCAGCAGCTCGCCAAACCTAGCGGGGGGGCCGAGTGAGCAGTTCTTC. Amino acid sequence: CASSSPNLAGGPSEQFF.

The chain uses TRBV12-3 or TRBV12-4 and TRBJ2-1; TRBD2 aligns across 8 bases. V lost 6 bases, J lost 4 bases, and 11 bases stayed unmatched. CDR3 length: 16 residues. Here the CDR3 DNA reads TGTGCCAGCAGCCCCCCAACTAGCGGAGTTTACAATGAGCAGTTCTTC. It specifies CASSPPTSGVYNEQFF.

The chain recombines TRBV11-2 with TRBJ1-1; D is ambiguous. Trimming removed 1 base at V and 1 base at J, with 10 bases between. The CDR3 is 15 residues long. Germline V gene sequence: CDR1 SGHAT, CDR2 FQNNGV. The CDR3 loop reads CASSLAARSNTEAFF. Here the CDR3 DNA reads TGTGCCAGCAGCTTAGCGGCAAGGTCGAACACTGAAGCTTTCTTT.

There are a few counts of this clonotype. The chain is built from TRBV6-5 and TRBJ1-6; 7 positions agree with TRBD1. With 4 bases clipped from V and 10 bases from J, the junction kept 4 bases outside the gene matches. The CDR3 runs to 13 residues. Germline-derived CDR1 and CDR2 are MNHEY and SVGAGI. CDR3 nucleotides: TGTGCCAGCAGTTGGGGGACAGACTCACCCCTCCACTTT. It is translated as CASSWGTDSPLHF.

This clonotype was detected only a few times. V gene TRBV7-2 combines with J gene TRBJ2-5; no firm D call. Germline CDR1 reads SGHTA; CDR2 reads FQGNSA. V was pared by 5 bases and J by 4 bases, with 8 bases between. This CDR3 contains 12 residues. The CDR3 DNA sequence: TGTGCCAGCAGCAACTCTGGAGAGACCCAGTACTTC. Translation: CASSNSGETQYF.

The table lists this clonotype with many counts. A junction end diverges from the germline sequence, so it may reflect a read error. The chain couples TRBV7-8 to TRBJ2-5; D tentatively fits TRBD1 or TRBD2 (5 bases each). From germline, CDR1 is SGHVS and CDR2 FQNEAQ. This CDR3 spans 14 amino acids. The chain's CDR3 is CASSLGVGQETQYF. In DNA, the CDR3 is TGCGCCAGCAGTCTGGGGGTAGGACAAGAGACCCAGTACTTC.

The gene calls are TRBV11-2 and TRBJ2-7, with 11 bases that match TRBD2. After removal of 5 bases from V and 2 bases from J, the junction contained 8 bases not matched to a gene. Per germline, CDR1 SGHAT and CDR2 FQNNGV. There are 16 residues in the CDR3. The CDR3 DNA reads TGTGCCAGCAGCCCCACCCGACTAGCGGGGACCTACGAGCAGTACTTC. Residues: CASSPTRLAGTYEQYF.

This rearrangement joins TRBV5-6 to TRBJ2-1; D is possibly TRBD2 (6 bases). From germline, CDR1 is SGHDT and CDR2 YYEEEE. CDR3 length: 14 residues. V was clipped by 5 bases and J by 0 bases, with 9 bases between them. CDR3 coding DNA: TGTGCCAGCAGGGGACTCAGCTCCTACAATGAGCAGTTCTTC. Its translation: CASRGLSSYNEQFF. The variable domain in full, completed from reference TRBV5-6 and TRBJ2-1, reads DAGVTQSPTHLIKTRGQQVTLRCSPKSGHDTVSWYQQALGQGPQFIFQYYEEEERQRGNFPDRFSGHQFPNYSSELNVNALLLGDSALYLCASRGLSSYNEQFFGPGTRLTVL.